These 23 T cell receptor beta chains were all obtained from the same sample, sequenced in a study of monozygotic twins with inflammatory bowel disease. TCRdb reprocessed the 5' RACE reads, keeping one entry per CDR3 protein, no DNA. The sample spans a few hundred thousand distinct CDR3 sequences; the ten largest clones claim approximately 2.8%. The sequenced sample was blood. The source of these receptors is a human donor with ulcerative colitis or Crohn's disease, or a healthy co-twin of an affected twin (not recorded which).

V usage is TRBV20-1 and J usage is TRBJ2-7; TCRdb selects TRBD1, and the lack of DNA leaves this call unchecked. The germline V gene has CDR1 DFQATT and CDR2 SNEGSKA (reference sequence). The length of the CDR3 is 13 residues. The CDR3 is CSAKTGGVNEQYF.

The V call is TRBV7-8, the J call TRBJ2-3; TCRdb names TRBD1, which stays unverified in the absence of DNA. Germline V gene lookup returns CDR1 SGHVS and CDR2 FQNEAQ. The CDR3 sequence is 14 residues long. CDR3 residues: CASSTGQGKDTQYF. Filled out from reference TRBV7-8 and TRBJ2-3, the complete variable domain reads GAGVSQSPRYKVAKRGQDVALRCDPISGHVSLFWYQQALGQGPEFLTYFQNEAQLDKSGLPSDRFFAERPEGSVSTLKIQRTQQEDSAVYLCASSTGQGKDTQYFGPGTRLTVL.

The chain uses TRBV4-3 and TRBJ1-6. The CDR3 is 15 residues long. Germline CDR1 is LGHNA and CDR2 is YSLEER. This chain's CDR3 is CASSQDSSYNSPLHF.

This sequence joins TRBV4-1 and TRBJ1-5; TCRdb picks TRBD1, but there is no DNA to check that call. The CDR3 consists of 16 residues. Looked up from germline, CDR1 is MGHRA and CDR2 is YSYEKL. The chain's CDR3 is CASSQRTGVRNQPQHF.

V gene TRBV7-9 combines with J gene TRBJ2-5; TCRdb proposes TRBD1, but this gene call is untestable without DNA. This CDR3 comprises 17 residues. Germline CDR1 reads SEHNR; CDR2 reads FQNEAQ (reference sequence). This CDR3 is CASSFPIGDSTQDTQYF.

V and J are TRBV9 and TRBJ2-3; TCRdb selects TRBD2, and the lack of DNA leaves this call unchecked. The germline gives CDR1 SGDLS, CDR2 YYNGEE. The CDR3 spans 19 residues. The CDR3 loop reads CASSEEGVLRGVSTDTQYF.

The chain combines TRBV20-1 with TRBJ2-2; the D gene TCRdb calls, TRBD2, cannot be checked with no DNA. The germline V gene has CDR1 DFQATT and CDR2 SNEGSKA (reference sequence). There are 16 residues in the CDR3. This CDR3 reads CSARVAGGGNTGELFF.

The chain uses TRBV5-5 and TRBJ1-2; without DNA, the TCRdb call of TRBD1 cannot be checked. The length of the CDR3 is 17 residues. CDR1 and CDR2 (germline): SGHKS, YYEKEE (reference sequence). CDR3 residues: CASSERTGGFVGYGYTF.

This sequence joins TRBV18 and TRBJ1-5; with no DNA, the TCRdb D assignment of TRBD1 cannot be verified. The CDR3 runs 16 residues. Germline V gene data show CDR1 as KGHSH and CDR2 as LQKENI. Here the CDR3 reads CASSPFGTGSNQPQHF. Full variable domain (outside the CDR3, taken from reference TRBV18 and TRBJ1-5): NAGVMQNPRHLVRRRGQEARLRCSPMKGHSHVYWYRQLPEEGLKFMVYLQKENIIDESGMPKERFSAEFPKEGPSILRIQQVVRGDSAAYFCASSPFGTGSNQPQHFGDGTRLSIL.

The CDR3 here is CASSLIDRASYNEQFF. The chain carries TRBV5-1 and TRBJ2-1. Germline-derived CDR1 and CDR2 are SGHRS and YFSETQ. The CDR3 is 16 amino acids.

This chain uses TRBV6-2 or TRBV6-3 with TRBJ2-5. The CDR3 has 13 amino acids. Germline CDR1 is MNHEY and CDR2 is SVGEGT. CDR3: CASRQNGEETQYF.

The chain links TRBV7-9 to TRBJ2-3; TCRdb designates TRBD2, a call that cannot be tested without DNA. CDR1 and CDR2 (germline): SEHNR, FQNEAQ (reference sequence). CDR3 length: 17 amino acids. This chain's CDR3 is CASSPLDGGASTDTQYF.

The rearrangement joins TRBV21-1 to TRBJ1-5. TRBV21-1 constitutes a pseudogene. CDR3 length equals 13 residues. CDR3 amino acids: CASTTGHTQPQHF.

The gene calls are TRBV4-1 and TRBJ2-7; TCRdb's D call of TRBD1 is untestable without DNA. Germline V gene sequence: CDR1 MGHRA, CDR2 YSYEKL. The CDR3 length is 14 residues. The CDR3: CASSQEDRVYEQYF.

V usage is TRBV10-3 and J usage is TRBJ1-1; the TRBD1 assignment by TCRdb is unverifiable without DNA. The CDR3 runs to 15 residues. CDR1 is ENHRY and CDR2 is SYGVKD in the germline V gene. The CDR3 reads CAISVAGGMNTEAFF.

The chain is built from TRBV6-2 or TRBV6-3 and TRBJ2-1. The length of the CDR3 is 14 residues. The V gene's germline CDR1 is MNHEY and CDR2 SVGEGT. This CDR3 reads CATITGLFPNEQFF.

CDR3 amino acids: CASSQVASTDTQYF. The J gene is TRBJ2-3, the V gene TRBV4-3. CDR3 length: 14 residues. Looked up from germline, CDR1 is LGHNA and CDR2 is YSLEER.

V gene TRBV7-2 combines with J gene TRBJ1-1. CDR3 size: 15 residues. From germline, CDR1 is SGHTA and CDR2 FQGNSA. The CDR3 loop is CASSLVVNLNTEAFF. Filled out from reference TRBV7-2 and TRBJ1-1, the complete variable domain reads GAGVSQSPSNKVTEKGKDVELRCDPISGHTALYWYRQSLGQGLEFLIYFQGNSAPDKSGLPSDRFSAERTGGSVSTLTIQRTQQEDSAVYLCASSLVVNLNTEAFFGQGTRLTVV.

This sequence joins TRBV24-1 and TRBJ2-7; checking the TCRdb D call of TRBD1 is not possible without DNA. In germline, CDR1 is KGHDR, CDR2 SFDVKD. The CDR3 is 14 amino acids. CDR3: CATSDLYGQGRQYF.

The chain employs TRBV3-1 and TRBJ2-2; TCRdb gives TRBD1 as the D gene, but with no DNA this cannot be confirmed. The CDR3 has 17 amino acids. The germline gives CDR1 LGHDT, CDR2 YNNKEL (reference sequence). CDR3 protein: CASSQYIGGVNTGELFF.

This rearrangement joins TRBV12-3 or TRBV12-4 to TRBJ2-7. CDR3 length: 15 amino acids. The CDR3 loop reads CASSLRTASTYEQYF.

The chain employs TRBV6-5 and TRBJ1-1; there is no DNA to check the TCRdb D call of TRBD1. The CDR3 is made up of 14 amino acids. Germline values: CDR1 MNHEY, CDR2 SVGAGI. This CDR3 is CASSYSGGKTEAFF.

This chain uses TRBV5-1 with TRBJ1-6. This CDR3 spans 17 amino acids. The germline V gene encodes CDR1 SGHRS and CDR2 YFSETQ. This CDR3 reads CASSPRKDSTYNSPLHF.